The source of this T cell receptor (beta chain) is a study of blood T cell repertoires in COVID-19. Study details: Researchers got acute and convalescent COVID-19 samples from the United States, Italy and Spain. PBMCs, B-cell-depleted T cells, or T cells provided the cDNA or gDNA that made up the material.

The CDR3 spans 17 residues. V gave up 3 bases and J gave up 8 bases; unmatched junction bases: 19. Germline assignment: CDR1 SGDLS and CDR2 YYNGEE. Methods used by the authors: It was from reference gene primer amplification that nucleated cell counts were estimated. The repertoire was sequenced with immunoSEQ multiplex PCR; TCRdb's copy has only in-frame clones and lacks some. For V, J and clone size, that table is used; D and trimming come from the DNA. The sample holds about 82,000 clones, around 82% seen once. Patients in Seattle were enrolled during active infection, then followed longitudinally.

This chain links TRBV9 with TRBJ1-2; 7 bases match TRBD1. Sequenced material: peripheral blood. The sequence came from a man aged 60 to 69 with COVID-19, enrolled during active disease. The chain's CDR3 is CASSAKTGRILSAGYTF. In DNA form, the CDR3 reads TGTGCCAGCAGCGCGAAGACAGGGCGGATCCTCTCGGCGGGCTACACCTTC.